These T cell receptor beta chains were read from a single sample in a study of OX40 agonist ivuxolimab in advanced cancers. Data came from immunoSEQ multiplex PCR; TCRdb stores just in-frame clones and leaves some out. Among fewer than 50,000 clones listed, about 80% were seen once. Material: CD4+ or CD8+ T cells sorted from blood, obtained in a trial of the OX40 agonist ivuxolimab. These receptors all come from an adult with an advanced solid tumor such as melanoma, head and neck, liver or kidney cancer. Each CDR3 is given with its conserved first and last residue. A D gene is named only where the DNA matches it firmly. Size values are once, few and many counts, or a class for expanded clones, and some rows have none.

cdr3_length: 11; v_call: TRBV20-1; j_call: TRBJ2-5; d_call: TRBD2; clone_size: -; cdr3_nt: TGCAGTGCGGGGGAGGGAGAGACCCAGTACTTC; cdr3_aa: CSAGEGETQYF
cdr3_length: 14; v_call: TRBV5-4; j_call: TRBJ2-7; d_call: -; clone_size: -; cdr3_nt: TGTGCCAGCAGCTTGGGACAGATAGCCTACGAGCAGTACTTC; cdr3_aa: CASSLGQIAYEQYF
cdr3_length: 14; v_call: TRBV9; j_call: TRBJ2-3; d_call: TRBD2; clone_size: -; cdr3_nt: TGTGCCAGCACGCGGGAGGGCCTTTTAGATACGCAGTATTTT; cdr3_aa: CASTREGLLDTQYF
cdr3_length: 16; v_call: TRBV5-4; j_call: TRBJ2-1; d_call: TRBD2; clone_size: -; cdr3_nt: TGTGCCAGCAGCTCGTCCTGGACTAGCGGGGGGAATGAGCAGTTCTTC; cdr3_aa: CASSSSWTSGGNEQFF
cdr3_length: 17; v_call: TRBV5-1; j_call: TRBJ2-1; d_call: TRBD2; clone_size: -; cdr3_nt: TGCGCCAGCAGCTTGGGGATAGCGGGATCAAACCCGAAAGAGCAGTTCTTC; cdr3_aa: CASSLGIAGSNPKEQFF
cdr3_length: 15; v_call: TRBV10-2; j_call: TRBJ2-4; d_call: -; clone_size: -; cdr3_nt: TGCGCCAGCAGTGAGTCGAACGGGTTTTTGGGCATTCAGTACTTC; cdr3_aa: CASSESNGFLGIQYF
cdr3_length: 16; v_call: TRBV5-1; j_call: TRBJ1-5; d_call: TRBD1; clone_size: medium-sized; cdr3_nt: TGCGCCAGCAGCTTGGCGATAGGGGGCCGCAATCAGCCCCAGCATTTT; cdr3_aa: CASSLAIGGRNQPQHF
cdr3_length: 14; v_call: TRBV7-2; j_call: TRBJ2-6; d_call: -; clone_size: -; cdr3_nt: TGTGCCAGCAGCTTGGGCTCTGGGGCCAACGTCCTGACTTTC; cdr3_aa: CASSLGSGANVLTF
cdr3_length: 11; v_call: TRBV6-1; j_call: TRBJ2-5; d_call: -; clone_size: -; cdr3_nt: TGTGCCAGCAGTGAATCAGAGACCCAGTACTTC; cdr3_aa: CASSESETQYF
cdr3_length: 15; v_call: TRBV5-1; j_call: TRBJ2-1; d_call: TRBD1; clone_size: -; cdr3_nt: TGCGCCAGCAGCTTGGGACAGGGAACCTACAATGAGCAGTTCTTC; cdr3_aa: CASSLGQGTYNEQFF
cdr3_length: 15; v_call: TRBV6-5; j_call: TRBJ1-5; d_call: -; clone_size: -; cdr3_nt: TGTGCCAGCATGAGGACGGGCAATAGCAATCAGCCCCAGCATTTT; cdr3_aa: CASMRTGNSNQPQHF
cdr3_length: 12; v_call: TRBV2; j_call: TRBJ2-2; d_call: TRBD1; clone_size: -; cdr3_nt: TGTGCCAGCCAGGGGGCGACCGGGGAGCTGTTTTTT; cdr3_aa: CASQGATGELFF
cdr3_length: 15; v_call: TRBV9; j_call: TRBJ2-3; d_call: TRBD2; clone_size: -; cdr3_nt: TGTGCCAGCAGCGCGACTAGCGGATTCACAGATACGCAGTATTTT; cdr3_aa: CASSATSGFTDTQYF
cdr3_length: 17; v_call: TRBV6-1; j_call: TRBJ2-1; d_call: TRBD2; clone_size: once; cdr3_nt: TGTGCCAGCAGTGAGCTGTTCGGAGCGGGGGGGCGGAATGAGCAGTTCTTC; cdr3_aa: CASSELFGAGGRNEQFF
cdr3_length: 18; v_call: TRBV7-3; j_call: TRBJ2-3; d_call: -; clone_size: -; cdr3_nt: TGTGCCAGCAGCTTAGTCAGTGGCGGGGGCGGTAGCACAGATACGCAGTATTTT; cdr3_aa: CASSLVSGGGGSTDTQYF
cdr3_length: 14; v_call: TRBV28; j_call: TRBJ1-5; d_call: -; clone_size: -; cdr3_nt: TGTGCCAGCAGTTTAATAGCAAGGAATCAGCCCCAGCATTTT; cdr3_aa: CASSLIARNQPQHF
cdr3_length: 13; v_call: TRBV19; j_call: TRBJ1-5; d_call: -; clone_size: -; cdr3_nt: TGTGCCAGTAGTTCGGGACCCAATCAGCCCCAGCATTTT; cdr3_aa: CASSSGPNQPQHF
cdr3_length: 16; v_call: TRBV9; j_call: TRBJ1-3; d_call: -; clone_size: -; cdr3_nt: TGTGCCAGCAGCCTAACACCAGGTGGAGGGGGAAACACCATATATTTT; cdr3_aa: CASSLTPGGGGNTIYF
cdr3_length: 13; v_call: TRBV9; j_call: TRBJ2-5; d_call: -; clone_size: -; cdr3_nt: TGTGCCAGCAGCGTTGGAGGGGAAGAGACCCAGTACTTC; cdr3_aa: CASSVGGEETQYF
cdr3_length: 15; v_call: TRBV7-2; j_call: TRBJ1-6; d_call: -; clone_size: -; cdr3_nt: TGTGCCAGCAGCTTGGGAAGCTCCTATAATTCACCCCTCCACTTT; cdr3_aa: CASSLGSSYNSPLHF
cdr3_length: 14; v_call: TRBV7-9; j_call: TRBJ2-4; d_call: -; clone_size: -; cdr3_nt: TGTGCCAGCAGCTTAACTCTAGCCCCGGACATTCAGTACTTC; cdr3_aa: CASSLTLAPDIQYF
cdr3_length: 17; v_call: TRBV5-1; j_call: TRBJ2-7; d_call: TRBD1; clone_size: -; cdr3_nt: TGCGCCAGCAGCCGGAGCGTAACAGGGGCCCCCTCCTACGAGCAGTACTTC; cdr3_aa: CASSRSVTGAPSYEQYF